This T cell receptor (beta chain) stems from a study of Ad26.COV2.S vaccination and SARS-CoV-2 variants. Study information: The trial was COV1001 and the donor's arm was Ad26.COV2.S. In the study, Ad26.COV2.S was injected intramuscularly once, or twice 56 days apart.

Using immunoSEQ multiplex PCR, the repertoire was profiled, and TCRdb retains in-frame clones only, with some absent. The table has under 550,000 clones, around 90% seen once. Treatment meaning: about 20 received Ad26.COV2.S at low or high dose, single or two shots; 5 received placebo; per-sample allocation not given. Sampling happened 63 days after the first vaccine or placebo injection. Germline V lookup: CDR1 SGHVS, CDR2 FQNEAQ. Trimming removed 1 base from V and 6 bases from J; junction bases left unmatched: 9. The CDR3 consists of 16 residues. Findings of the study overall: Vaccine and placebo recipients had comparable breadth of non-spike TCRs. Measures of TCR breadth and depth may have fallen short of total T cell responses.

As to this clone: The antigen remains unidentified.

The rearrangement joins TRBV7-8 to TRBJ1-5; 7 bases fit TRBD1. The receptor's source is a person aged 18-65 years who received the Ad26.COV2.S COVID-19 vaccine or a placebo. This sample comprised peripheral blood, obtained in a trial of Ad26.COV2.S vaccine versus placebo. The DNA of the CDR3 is TGTGCCAGCAGCTTAGGTCAGGGGGGGAGAGGTCAGCCCCAGCATTTT. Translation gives CASSLGQGGRGQPQHF.